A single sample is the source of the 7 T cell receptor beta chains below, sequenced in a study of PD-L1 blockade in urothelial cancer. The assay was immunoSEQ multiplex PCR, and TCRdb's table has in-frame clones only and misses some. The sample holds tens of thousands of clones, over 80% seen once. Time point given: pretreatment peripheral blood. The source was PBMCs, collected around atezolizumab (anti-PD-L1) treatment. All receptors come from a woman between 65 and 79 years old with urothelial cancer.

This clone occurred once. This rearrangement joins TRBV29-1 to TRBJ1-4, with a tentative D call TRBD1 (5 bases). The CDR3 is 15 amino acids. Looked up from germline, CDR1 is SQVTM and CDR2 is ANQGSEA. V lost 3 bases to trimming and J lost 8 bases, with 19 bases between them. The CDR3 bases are TGCAGCGTTGAGGGGGGGGTGGAGACGGGAGAAAAACTGTTTTTT. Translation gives CSVEGGVETGEKLFF.

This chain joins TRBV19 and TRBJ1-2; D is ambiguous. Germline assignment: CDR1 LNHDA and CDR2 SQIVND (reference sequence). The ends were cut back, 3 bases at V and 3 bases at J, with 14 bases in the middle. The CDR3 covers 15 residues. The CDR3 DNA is TGTGCCAGTAGTATTATTGGGCAGGCGTACTATGGCTACACCTTC. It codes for CASSIIGQAYYGYTF.

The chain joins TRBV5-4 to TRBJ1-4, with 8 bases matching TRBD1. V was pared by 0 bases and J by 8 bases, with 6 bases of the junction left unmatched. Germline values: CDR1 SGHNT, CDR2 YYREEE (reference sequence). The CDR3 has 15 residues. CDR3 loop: CASSLGPQGDEKLFF. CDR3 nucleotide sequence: TGTGCCAGCAGCTTGGGTCCACAGGGGGACGAAAAACTGTTTTTT.

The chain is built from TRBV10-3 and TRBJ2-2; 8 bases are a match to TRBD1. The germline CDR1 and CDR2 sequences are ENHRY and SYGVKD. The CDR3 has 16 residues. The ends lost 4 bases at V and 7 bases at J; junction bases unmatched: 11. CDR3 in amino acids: CAISGQGKRSHGELFF. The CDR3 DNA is TGTGCCATCAGTGGACAGGGGAAAAGGTCCCACGGGGAGCTGTTTTTT.

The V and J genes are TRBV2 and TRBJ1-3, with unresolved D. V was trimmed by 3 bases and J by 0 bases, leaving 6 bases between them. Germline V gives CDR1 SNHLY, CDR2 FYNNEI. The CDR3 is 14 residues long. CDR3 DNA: TGTGCCAGCAGTGAGGGAGTCTCTGGAAACACCATATATTTT. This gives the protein CASSEGVSGNTIYF.

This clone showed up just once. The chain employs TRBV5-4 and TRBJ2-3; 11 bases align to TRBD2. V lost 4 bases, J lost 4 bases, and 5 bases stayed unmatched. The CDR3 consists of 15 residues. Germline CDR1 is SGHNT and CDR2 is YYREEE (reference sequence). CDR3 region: CASSRTSGSADTQYF. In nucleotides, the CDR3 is TGTGCCAGCAGCCGCACTAGCGGGAGTGCAGATACGCAGTATTTT.

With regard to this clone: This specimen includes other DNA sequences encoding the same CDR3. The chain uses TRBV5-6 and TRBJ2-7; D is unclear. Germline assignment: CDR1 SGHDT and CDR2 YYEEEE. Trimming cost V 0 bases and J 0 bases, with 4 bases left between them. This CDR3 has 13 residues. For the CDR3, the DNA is TGTGCCAGCAGCTTGGTAGACTCCTACGAGCAGTACTTC. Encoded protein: CASSLVDSYEQYF.